These 24 T cell receptor beta chains share one sample of origin, sequenced in a study of esophageal squamous cell carcinoma under preoperative chemotherapy. Time point defined: after preoperative PTX-NDP chemotherapy. TCRdb ran MiXCR on the PCR reads and lists one entry per CDR3 protein. The table lists about 19,000 distinct CDR3 sequences, under 60% of them singletons. The sample was acquired from a patient given preoperative chemotherapy. The source is a human donor with esophageal squamous cell carcinoma. The donor label of this sample is uncertain.

The chain is built from TRBV4-2 and TRBJ2-1, with 9 bases lining up with TRBD2. Germline-derived CDR1 and CDR2 are LGHNA and YNFKEQ. With V trimmed by 1 base and J by 6 bases, 10 bases remained unmatched. The CDR3 sequence is 17 residues long. The CDR3: CASSQGIGSGSFNEQFF. The CDR3, as DNA: TGTGCCAGCAGCCAAGGTATAGGTAGCGGGAGCTTCAATGAGCAGTTCTTC.

This clonotype has just a few counts. A much larger clone lies a single base off, so this may be a read error. The chain uses TRBV6-1 and TRBJ2-1, with D possibly matching TRBD2 (6 bases). Germline V gives CDR1 MNHNS, CDR2 SASEGT. The CDR3 has 15 residues. Deletions cut 1 base from V and 13 bases from J, with 20 bases between. CDR3 region: CASSEDGGWGETQFF. CDR3 in DNA: TGTGCCAGCAGTGAAGACGGAGGGTGGGGGGAGACCCAGTTCTTC.

This clonotype has ten or more counts. This chain connects TRBV6-1 to TRBJ2-5, with D possibly TRBD2 on 5 matching bases. With 2 bases removed from V and 0 bases from J, the gap between germline ends came to 16 bases. The germline V gene encodes CDR1 MNHNS and CDR2 SASEGT. The CDR3 has 17 amino acids. The CDR3 protein is CASSEWGGGWNQETQYF. The CDR3 DNA reads TGTGCCAGCAGTGAATGGGGTGGCGGGTGGAACCAAGAGACCCAGTACTTC.

This clonotype came up many times. V and J are TRBV27 and TRBJ2-2; D call uncertain. The CDR3 loop spans 12 amino acids. Looked up from germline, CDR1 is MNHEY and CDR2 is SMNVEV (reference sequence). The V end was cut by 3 bases, the J end by 2 bases, with 1 base between. The CDR3 spells CASSFNTGELFF. The CDR3 bases are TGTGCCAGCAGTTTTAACACCGGGGAGCTGTTTTTT.

The rearrangement joins TRBV7-6 to TRBJ2-3; D gene unclear. The J call may be in error: the DNA end matches TRBJ2-5 better. Germline V gene lookup returns CDR1 SGHVS and CDR2 FNYEAQ. CDR3 size: 13 residues. CDR3 loop: CASSSRPAETQYF. In DNA, the CDR3 is TGTGCCAGCAGCTCCCGGCCAGCAGAGACCCAGTACTTC.

V gene TRBV10-3 combines with J gene TRBJ2-5; 8 bases align to TRBD1. Per the germline V gene, CDR1 is ENHRY and CDR2 is SYGVKD. V dropped 7 bases and J dropped 5; count of bases not matched to a gene: 12. The CDR3 spans 15 residues. CDR3 residues: CAITAGQGAGETQYF. CDR3 DNA sequence: TGTGCCATCACCGCCGGGCAGGGGGCAGGGGAGACCCAGTACTTC.

The gene calls are TRBV6-5 and TRBJ2-7, with 7 bases aligning to TRBD1. J was trimmed by 12 bases and V by 2 bases; bases with no gene match: 4. Germline CDR1 and CDR2: MNHEY and SVGAGI. This CDR3 region has 11 residues. The CDR3 is CASSYGQVRYF. The CDR3, as DNA: TGTGCCAGCAGTTACGGACAGGTGCGGTACTTC.

The chain links TRBV6-1 to TRBJ1-6; D ambiguous. Germline lookup yields CDR1 MNHNS and CDR2 SASEGT. The CDR3 spans 17 residues. The V end was cut by 4 bases, the J end by 1 base, with 14 bases between. CDR3 bases: TGTGCCAGCAGTGTGTCCGGGATCGGGTCCTATAATTCACCCCTCCACTTT. Translating it yields CASSVSGIGSYNSPLHF.

Concerning this clonotype: Compared with germline, one end of the junction differs, possibly owing to a read error. This chain links TRBV6-2 or TRBV6-3 with TRBJ2-3; 8 bases agree with TRBD2. CDR1 and CDR2 (germline): MNHEY, SVGEGT. This CDR3 spans 15 amino acids. CDR3 in amino acids: CASSSSSGTTDTQYF. In DNA, the CDR3 is TGTGCCAGCAGTTCGAGTAGCGGGACCACAGATACGCAGTATTTC.

Concerning this clonotype itself: One junction end disagrees with the germline gene, perhaps due to a read error. The chain employs TRBV7-2 and TRBJ2-4; 8 nucleotides line up with TRBD1. From germline, CDR1 is SGHTA and CDR2 FQGNSA. The CDR3 is made up of 17 amino acids. The CDR3 sequence: CASSLGVPGGAANVQSF. The CDR3 nucleotides are TGTGCCAGCAGCTTAGGTGTCCCAGGGGGCGCCGCAAACGTCCAGTCCTTC.

This rearrangement joins TRBV10-2 to TRBJ2-1; the D gene is possibly TRBD2 (8 bases). The J call may be wrong; the DNA end is better matched by TRBJ2-7. The germline V gene encodes CDR1 WSHSY and CDR2 SAAADI. The CDR3 covers 17 residues. The CDR3 loop is CASSDSFGRGQVYEQYF. The DNA of the CDR3 is TGCGCCAGCAGTGACAGCTTCGGGAGGGGGCAGGTGTACGAGCAGTACTTC.

The chain combines TRBV7-2 with TRBJ2-2; possible D gene TRBD2, 6 bases. The CDR3 totals 15 residues. Per the germline V gene, CDR1 is SGHTA and CDR2 is FQGNSA. V was clipped by 5 bases and J by 16 bases, with 26 bases between them. The CDR3, as DNA: TGTGCCAGCAGCCTGGAGACTGTAGCGGCAGAGAAGCAGTTTTTT. This gives the protein CASSLETVAAEKQFF.

This chain links TRBV5-6 with TRBJ2-3; D might be TRBD2 (5 bases). CDR3 length: 15 residues. V dropped 4 bases and J dropped 2 bases, with 14 bases sitting between them. Germline assignment: CDR1 SGHDT and CDR2 YYEEEE. The CDR3, as DNA: TGTGCCAGCAGCGCGGGCATGGGATCCACAGATACGCAGTATTTT. This codes for CASSAGMGSTDTQYF.

The rearrangement uses TRBV12-3 or TRBV12-4 and TRBJ2-3, with 7 bases that match TRBD2. The CDR3 sequence is 17 residues long. Trimming removed 5 bases from V and 4 bases from J; junction bases left unmatched: 15. In nucleotides, the CDR3 is TGTGCCAGCAGTGCTAATCCCGGGACTACCGACCCAGATACGCAGTATTTT. It translates to CASSANPGTTDPDTQYF.

The chain carries TRBV6-2 or TRBV6-3 and TRBJ2-7; D remains unclear. The CDR3 has 13 residues. The V gene lost 5 bases and the J gene lost 2 bases, with 10 bases spanning the gap. Germline V gives CDR1 MNHEY, CDR2 SVGEGT. The CDR3 bases are TGTGCCAGCAGTCCTACTCTTGCCTACGAGCAGTACTTC. This gives the protein CASSPTLAYEQYF.

This clonotype was observed a few times. The DNA for the CDR3 is TGTGCCAGCAAGGCAGGGGGCCCCACAGATACGCAGTATTTT. This codes for CASKAGGPTDTQYF. The rearrangement joins TRBV28 to TRBJ2-3, with 8 bases matching TRBD1. The V segment lost 7 bases and the J segment 2 bases; nucleotides outside the gene matches: 5. From germline, CDR1 is MDHEN and CDR2 SYDVKM. This CDR3 contains 14 residues.

This sequence joins TRBV7-2 and TRBJ2-3; D unresolved. V was clipped by 4 bases and J by 4 bases, with 9 bases between them. CDR3 length: 13 amino acids. Germline CDR1 SGHTA, CDR2 FQGNSA. The CDR3 is CASSSPNADTQYF. The CDR3 DNA is TGTGCCAGCAGCTCCCCAAATGCAGATACGCAGTATTTT. Drawing the rest from reference TRBV7-2 and TRBJ2-3, the complete variable domain is GAGVSQSPSNKVTEKGKDVELRCDPISGHTALYWYRQSLGQGLEFLIYFQGNSAPDKSGLPSDRFSAERTGGSVSTLTIQRTQQEDSAVYLCASSSPNADTQYFGPGTRLTVL.

The CDR3 region is CASSDRPTMGGHNEQFF. The CDR3 region has the DNA TGTGCCAGCAGTGACCGCCCGACGATGGGAGGCCACAATGAGCAGTTCTTC. V and J are TRBV25-1 and TRBJ2-1, with a possible D match to TRBD2 (6 bases). V lost 3 bases and J 5 bases, leaving 20 bases between the germline ends. Germline CDR1 is MGHDK and CDR2 is SYGVNS. The CDR3 has 17 residues.

By share, this clonotype counts as large (0.1 to 1%). This sequence joins TRBV7-2 and TRBJ2-7, with D possibly TRBD1 on 6 matching bases. The CDR3 has 15 residues. Germline V gives CDR1 SGHTA, CDR2 FQGNSA. Trimming cost V 3 bases and J 0 bases, with 12 bases left between them. The CDR3 DNA follows: TGTGCCAGCAGCTTCGGACAGTCTCTCTCCTACGAGCAGTACTTC. This encodes CASSFGQSLSYEQYF.

This clonotype showed up just a few times. The chain joins TRBV4-3 to TRBJ2-3, with 9 bases fitting TRBD1. The DNA end favors TRBJ2-7, so the J call may be wrong. The CDR3 length is 15 residues. Germline CDR1 reads LGHNA; CDR2 reads YSLEER. CDR3 loop: CASSQGQGRSYEQYF. In DNA, the CDR3 is TGCGCCAGCAGCCAGGGACAGGGAAGGTCGTACGAGCAGTACTTC.

The V gene is TRBV7-2, the J gene TRBJ2-1, with TRBD1 as a possible D gene (6 bases). The germline gives CDR1 SGHTA, CDR2 FQGNSA. The CDR3 is 11 amino acids. Trimming removed 4 bases at V and 9 bases at J, with 7 bases between. The CDR3 here is CASSSRGEQFF. The CDR3 DNA reads TGTGCCAGCAGCTCCAGGGGTGAGCAGTTCTTC.

On this clonotype: One end of the junction varies from germline; a read error may be responsible. The chain employs TRBV7-3 and TRBJ2-5; 9 bases agree with TRBD2. CDR1 and CDR2 (germline): SGHTA, FQGTGA. The CDR3 consists of 15 residues. CDR3 sequence (DNA): TGTGCCAGCGGCGCTGCTAGCGGGGACCAAGAGACCCAGTACTTT. Its protein is CASGAASGDQETQYF. Full variable domain (missing parts from reference TRBV7-3 and TRBJ2-5): GAGVSQTPSNKVTEKGKYVELRCDPISGHTALYWYRQSLGQGPEFLIYFQGTGAADDSGLPNDRFFAVRPEGSVSTLKIQRTERGDSAVYLCASGAASGDQETQYFGPGTRLLVL.

At least ten counts were recorded for this clonotype. This chain connects TRBV6-1 to TRBJ2-3, with 7 nucleotides matching TRBD2. The CDR3 is 16 amino acids. The J segment lost 3 bases and the V segment lost 1 base, leaving 7 bases of the junction unmatched. CDR1 and CDR2 (germline): MNHNS, SASEGT. CDR3 residues: CASSEGWAGVTDTQYF. The CDR3 region has the DNA TGTGCCAGCAGTGAAGGTTGGGCGGGAGTGACAGATACGCAGTATTTT.

Notes on this clonotype: One junction end disagrees with the germline gene, perhaps due to a read error. V gene TRBV7-2 combines with J gene TRBJ2-5; 8 bases agree with TRBD2. Germline-derived CDR1 and CDR2 are SGHTA and FQGNSA. The CDR3 loop spans 16 amino acids. The CDR3 loop reads CASSSGRGAPREALYF. CDR3 DNA sequence: TGTGCGAGCAGCTCTGGGCGGGGGGCCCCTCGGGAGGCCCTGTATTTC.